These 23 T cell receptor beta chains were all obtained from the same sample, sequenced in a study of T cells in Graves' hyperthyroidism and ophthalmopathy. Regions amplified from RNA transcripts were the TCR beta CDR3 regions. Initially, a first-round RT-PCR of the TCR CDR3 employed the HTBI primer set. TCRdb re-called the multiplex PCR reads with MiXCR, one entry per CDR3 protein. The sample holds fewer than 550,000 distinct CDR3 sequences, around a sixth seen once. The specimen was blood. These TCRs come from a woman aged 18-29 years with Graves' hyperthyroidism.

DNA of the CDR3: TGTGCCAGCAGCCAACGGGCCGGGACAGGGTTTTCACCCCTCCACTTT. This translates into CASSQRAGTGFSPLHF. J is TRBJ1-6 and V is TRBV14; 9 bases align to TRBD1. Trimming took 2 bases from V and 9 from J; bases not matched to a gene: 8. The CDR3 is made up of 16 amino acids. Per germline, CDR1 SGHDN and CDR2 FVKESK.

This clonotype was counted a few times. The gene calls are TRBV5-1 and TRBJ2-3, with TRBD1 identical over 10 bases. The CDR3 covers 17 residues. The germline gives CDR1 SGHRS, CDR2 YFSETQ. The trim removed 5 bases at V and 5 bases at J, leaving 14 bases unmatched. The CDR3 DNA follows: TGCGCCAGCAGTCTCCCCTCCGGGACAGGGGAAGGAGATACGCAGTATTTT. Its translation is CASSLPSGTGEGDTQYF.

There are a few counts of this clonotype. The chain joins TRBV5-5 to TRBJ2-7; D is uncertain. The CDR3 totals 14 residues. V lost 0 bases and J 2 bases, leaving 9 bases between the germline ends. Germline V gene data show CDR1 as SGHKS and CDR2 as YYEKEE (reference sequence). The CDR3 bases are TGTGCCAGCAGCTTGGTTCAGGAGCCCTACGAGCAGTACTTC. This encodes CASSLVQEPYEQYF.

A note on this clonotype: The germline gene is not matched at one end of the junction; a read error may be the cause. This chain uses TRBV4-2 with TRBJ2-7; 7 nucleotides agree with TRBD2. The germline V gene has CDR1 LGHNA and CDR2 YNFKEQ. This CDR3 spans 14 amino acids. This chain's CDR3 is CTSSQAGATYERYF. In DNA form, the CDR3 reads TGTACCAGCAGCCAGGCGGGAGCCACCTACGAGCGGTACTTC.

The chain employs TRBV12-3 or TRBV12-4 and TRBJ1-4; D may be TRBD1 (5 bases). V was pared by 3 bases and J by 8 bases, with 16 bases between. The CDR3 is 15 amino acids. The CDR3 nucleotides are TGTGCCAGCAGTTTTGATTTGGGGGTAGGAGAAAAACTGTTTTTT. It codes for CASSFDLGVGEKLFF.

This clonotype was counted ten times or more. This chain uses TRBV27 with TRBJ2-1, with D possibly matching TRBD2 (7 bases). CDR3 length equals 15 residues. Germline V CDR1 and CDR2: MNHEY, SMNVEV (reference sequence). Deletions cut 7 bases from V and 4 bases from J, with 17 bases between. The CDR3 DNA reads TGTGCCAGCACCATGACGGGGGGCGGGTACAATGAGCAGTTCTTC. Protein: CASTMTGGGYNEQFF.

The chain links TRBV2 to TRBJ2-7; 15 bases line up with TRBD2. The V and J ends lost 0 bases and 7 bases, in that order; junction bases with no gene match: 1. From germline, CDR1 is SNHLY and CDR2 FYNNEI. The CDR3 covers 15 residues. The CDR3 spells CASSEAGTSGGEQYF. CDR3 bases: TGTGCCAGCAGTGAAGCGGGGACTAGCGGGGGGGAGCAGTACTTC.

This clonotype was observed a handful of times. This chain connects TRBV3-1 to TRBJ2-3; 8 bases align to TRBD2. The CDR3 contains 18 residues. V trimming: 3 bases; J trimming: 4 bases; junction bases outside the gene matches: 15. The germline V gene has CDR1 LGHDT and CDR2 YNNKEL (reference sequence). The CDR3 bases are TGTGCCAGCAGCCATGCCGGTGGAGGTAGCGGGGATTCAGATACGCAGTATTTT. Amino acids: CASSHAGGGSGDSDTQYF.

In regard to this clonotype: This clone may be a read error of a much larger clone one base away. This chain connects TRBV24-1 to TRBJ1-5; D unresolved. Germline lookup yields CDR1 KGHDR and CDR2 SFDVKD. This CDR3 region has 14 residues. V lost 4 bases, J lost 0 bases, and 6 bases lay in between. The CDR3 nucleotides read TGTGCCACCAGTGAGTTGTATAGCAATCAGCCCCAGCATTTT. Translated: CATSELYSNQPQHF.

This clonotype was seen many times. The chain employs TRBV30 and TRBJ2-3; 7 positions match TRBD2. The length of the CDR3 is 13 residues. V shed 0 bases, J shed 6 bases, and the junction held 3 bases outside the gene matches. Germline CDR1 reads GTSNPN; CDR2 reads SVGIG (reference sequence). DNA of the CDR3: TGTGCCTGGAGTGTATGGGGGGGGGATACGCAGTATTTT. Its protein is CAWSVWGGDTQYF. Drawing the rest from reference TRBV30 and TRBJ2-3, the complete variable domain is SQTIHQWPATLVQPVGSPLSLECTVEGTSNPNLYWYRQAAGRGLQLLFYSVGIGQISSEVPQNLSASRPQDRQFILSSKKLLLSDSGFYLCAWSVWGGDTQYFGPGTRLTVL.

This rearrangement joins TRBV6-5 to TRBJ2-7, with D unresolved. The CDR3 runs 20 residues. Per the germline V gene, CDR1 is MNHEY and CDR2 is SVGAGI. V gave up 2 bases and J gave up 0 bases, with 26 bases separating them. This CDR3 is CASSYPNRRTQTPNSYEQYF. The CDR3 coding sequence is TGTGCCAGCAGTTACCCAAACAGAAGGACGCAAACCCCGAACTCCTACGAGCAGTACTTC.

This clonotype was counted at least ten times. The V gene is TRBV5-1, the J gene TRBJ1-2; possibly TRBD1 for D (5 bases). This CDR3 contains 15 residues. Germline loops: CDR1 SGHRS, CDR2 YFSETQ. Trimming stripped 0 bases from V and 4 bases from J, with 13 bases between. The CDR3 loop reads CASSLDVDRPYGYTF. Here the CDR3 DNA reads TGCGCCAGCAGCTTGGATGTTGACAGACCCTATGGCTACACCTTC.

This clonotype was detected many times. The chain links TRBV7-3 to TRBJ2-7; the match to TRBD2 covers 10 bases. The CDR3 sequence is 16 residues long. Germline V gives CDR1 SGHTA, CDR2 FQGTGA. The junction had 13 bases not matched to a gene; V was cut back by 5 bases and J by 6 bases. The CDR3 here is CASSPGVAGGPGEQYF. The DNA for the CDR3 is TGTGCCAGCAGCCCCGGGGTAGCGGGAGGTCCTGGCGAGCAGTACTTC.

This clonotype was observed many times. The chain couples TRBV11-2 to TRBJ2-5; D gene uncertain. The CDR3 is made up of 17 amino acids. In germline, CDR1 is SGHAT, CDR2 FQNNGV. The V and J ends lost 0 bases and 1 base respectively, with 15 bases between them. The CDR3 region has the DNA TGTGCCAGCAGCTTAGAATCACCTCCTGCCGCCCAAGAGACCCAGTACTTC. Amino acids: CASSLESPPAAQETQYF. Looking up the rest from reference TRBV11-2 and TRBJ2-5 gives the full variable domain: EAGVAQSPRYKIIEKRQSVAFWCNPISGHATLYWYQQILGQGPKLLIQFQNNGVVDDSQLPKDRFSAERLKGVDSTLKIQPAKLEDSAVYLCASSLESPPAAQETQYFGPGTRLLVL.

The chain carries TRBV7-9 and TRBJ2-3; 13 nucleotides align to TRBD2. CDR3 length equals 18 residues. V lost 3 bases to trimming and J lost 2 bases; unmatched junction nucleotides: 8. The germline gives CDR1 SEHNR, CDR2 FQNEAQ (reference sequence). CDR3 nucleotide sequence: TGTGCCAGCAGCTTCGGACTAGCGGGGGTCCGGTTCACAGATACGCAGTATTTT. Translation gives CASSFGLAGVRFTDTQYF.

This clonotype has ten or more counts. This chain links TRBV5-8 with TRBJ2-7; 12 positions match TRBD2. Germline CDR1 reads SGHTS; CDR2 reads YDEGEE. The V and J ends lost 4 bases and 2 bases, in that order; junction bases with no gene match: 4. The CDR3 is 15 residues long. The DNA of the CDR3 is TGTGCCAGCAGCGGTGCTAGCGGGGGGGCCTACGAGCAGTACTTC. Protein product: CASSGASGGAYEQYF.

This clonotype was seen ten or more times. Written as DNA, the CDR3 is TGTGCCAGCAGTTTAACCGGGACGGCGAACTATGGCTACACCTTC. Translation: CASSLTGTANYGYTF. The chain employs TRBV6-1 and TRBJ1-2, with D possibly TRBD1 on 5 matching bases. V was clipped by 5 bases and J by 2 bases, with 15 bases between them. The length of the CDR3 is 15 residues. Germline lookup yields CDR1 MNHNS and CDR2 SASEGT.

This clonotype was found many times. CDR3 protein: CSARGLAAGTDTQYF. The CDR3 DNA is TGCAGTGCTAGAGGATTAGCGGCAGGCACAGATACGCAGTATTTT. V is TRBV20-1 and J is TRBJ2-3; D might be TRBD2 (6 bases). The germline gives CDR1 DFQATT, CDR2 SNEGSKA (reference sequence). This CDR3 is 15 amino acids long. V lost 1 base and J 1 base, leaving 12 bases between the germline ends.

At least ten counts were recorded for this clonotype. The V and J genes are TRBV30 and TRBJ2-2; possibly TRBD2 for D (6 bases). With 0 bases removed from V and 5 bases from J, the gap between germline ends came to 19 bases. The CDR3 runs to 17 residues. In germline, CDR1 is GTSNPN, CDR2 SVGIG (reference sequence). CDR3 nucleotides: TGTGCCTGGAGTGTAAAACGGGCAGGGAGGAAAACCGGGGAGCTGTTTTTT. Protein product: CAWSVKRAGRKTGELFF. Combining the CDR3 with reference TRBV30 and TRBJ2-2 gives the whole variable domain SQTIHQWPATLVQPVGSPLSLECTVEGTSNPNLYWYRQAAGRGLQLLFYSVGIGQISSEVPQNLSASRPQDRQFILSSKKLLLSDSGFYLCAWSVKRAGRKTGELFFGEGSRLTVL.

This clonotype appeared many times. The J gene is TRBJ2-1, the V gene TRBV20-1; 16 bases align to TRBD2. Trimming removed 5 bases from V and 4 bases from J; junction bases left unmatched: 5. The CDR3 length is 16 residues. Germline loops: CDR1 DFQATT, CDR2 SNEGSKA (reference sequence). CDR3 protein: CSAPGTSGGDYNEQFF. CDR3 coding DNA: TGCAGTGCTCCAGGGACTAGCGGGGGGGATTACAATGAGCAGTTCTTC.

This clonotype was counted ten times or more. The V gene is TRBV4-1, the J gene TRBJ2-5; either TRBD1 or TRBD2 may supply D (5 bases each). V shed 4 bases and J shed 9 bases, with 27 bases lying between them. CDR3 length: 17 residues. Germline values: CDR1 MGHRA, CDR2 YSYEKL. CDR3 coding DNA: TGCGCCAGCAGCCCCCCGGCCGGGGCAGTTAAGAGAAGGGCCCAGTACTTC. Protein: CASSPPAGAVKRRAQYF.

This clonotype was found many times. V gene TRBV20-1 combines with J gene TRBJ2-3; D unclear. CDR3 length: 13 amino acids. Germline CDR1 is DFQATT and CDR2 is SNEGSKA (reference sequence). Trimming pared 0 bases from V and 8 bases from J, leaving 12 bases between. The CDR3 spells CSARDRPQGTQYF. CDR3 coding DNA: TGCAGTGCTAGAGACAGGCCCCAAGGTACGCAGTATTTT.

Worth noting for this clonotype: One end of the junction varies from germline; a read error may be responsible. V is TRBV20-1 and J is TRBJ2-1; D might be TRBD1 (5 bases). Germline V gene data show CDR1 as DFQATT and CDR2 as SNEGSKA (reference sequence). The CDR3 sequence is 15 residues long. CDR3 in amino acids: CSAPSRASSYDEQFF. The CDR3 bases are TGCAGTGCCCCGAGCAGGGCGAGCTCCTACGATGAGCAGTTCTTC.